This entry concerns a single TCR beta chain. What it binds is unknown. This sequence may be a read error, since a much larger clone differs from it by one base. One entry per CDR3 protein, called by TCRdb with MiXCR from the PCR reads. The table includes some 680,000 distinct CDR3 sequences, roughly 23% detected once. Based on a CD8+CD4-CCR7+CD45RA+ profile, naive CD8 T cells were sorted. The data derive from a study of molecular identifiers for immune sequencing clone quantification. CDR1 is LGHNA, CDR2 YNFKEQ, per germline. This CDR3 spans 17 amino acids. General study findings and limits: For effector cells, clones above 20 RNA copies held over 97% of molecules; for naive cells, under 1%.

The chain employs TRBV4-2 and TRBJ2-2; TRBD1 or TRBD2 may be the D gene (6 bases each). The sample comprised naive CD8+ T cells from blood, with Jurkat cell RNA spiked in. The subset was: FACS-sorted CD8+CD4-CCR7+CD45RA+ naive T cells. This TCR derives from a human donor in good health. Some libraries in this study had Jurkat cell RNA spiked in. CDR3 amino acids: CASSQDTGARNTGELLF. As DNA, the CDR3 is TGTGCCAGCAGCCAAGATACGGGGGCGAGGAACACCGGGGAGCTGTTATTT.